This T cell receptor beta chain appears in the sequencing data of a study of cytotoxic CD8 clonotypes in ibrutinib-treated CLL. Profiled with immunoSEQ multiplex PCR; TCRdb holds only in-frame clones, not every one. The sample lists 97,000 or so clones, 78% occurring once. Trimming left V 8 bases short and J 5 bases short, with 2 bases between. The CDR3 has 9 residues. Per the germline V gene, CDR1 is SGHTA and CDR2 is FQGNSA. Study conclusions and caveats: Circulating CD8+ T-cell counts were tracked by baseline clonality, which exceeded that of age-matched healthy donors.

Worth noting for this clone: No antigen is known for it.

The chain uses TRBV7-2 and TRBJ2-3, with D uncertain. This clonotype was obtained from a human donor with chronic lymphocytic leukemia. The material was PBMCs, obtained after 12 months of ibrutinib treatment. Here the CDR3 DNA reads TGTGCCAGCGGAGATACGCAGTATTTT. The encoded protein is CASGDTQYF.